This T cell receptor beta chain was recorded in a study of shared T cell receptors in the human thymus. V was clipped by 8 bases and J by 7 bases, with 15 bases between them. CDR3 length: 12 amino acids. The V gene's germline CDR1 is MNHNY and CDR2 SVGAGI (reference sequence). Only in-frame clones appear in the TCRdb table, and some are missing; sequencing was by immunoSEQ multiplex PCR. Of 700,000 to 750,000 clones listed, roughly 88% are singletons. These data were likewise used in another study, on human thymus T cells. That study reports: Thymus specimens were resections from corrective heart surgery. Unrelated people showed highly overlapping thymic repertoires, related research reported.

This clonotype was obtained from a girl under three years old with a congenital heart defect. This chain links TRBV6-6 with TRBJ2-7; maybe TRBD1 (7 bases). The sequencing sample was made of thymocytes. The CDR3 bases are TGTGCCAGCTCGGGACAGACTAGGGAGCAGTACTTC. Translation: CASSGQTREQYF.